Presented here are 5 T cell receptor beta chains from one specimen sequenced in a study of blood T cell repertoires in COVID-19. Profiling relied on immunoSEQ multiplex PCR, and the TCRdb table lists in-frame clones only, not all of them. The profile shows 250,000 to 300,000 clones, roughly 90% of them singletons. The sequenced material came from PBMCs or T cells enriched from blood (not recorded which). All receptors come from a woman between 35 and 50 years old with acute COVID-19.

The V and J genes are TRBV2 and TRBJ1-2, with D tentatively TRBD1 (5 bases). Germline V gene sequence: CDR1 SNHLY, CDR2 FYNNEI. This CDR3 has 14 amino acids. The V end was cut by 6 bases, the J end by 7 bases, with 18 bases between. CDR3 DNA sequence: TGTGCCAGCAGGGTATCCAGGGAGGTGGCTGGCTACACCTTC. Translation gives CASRVSREVAGYTF.

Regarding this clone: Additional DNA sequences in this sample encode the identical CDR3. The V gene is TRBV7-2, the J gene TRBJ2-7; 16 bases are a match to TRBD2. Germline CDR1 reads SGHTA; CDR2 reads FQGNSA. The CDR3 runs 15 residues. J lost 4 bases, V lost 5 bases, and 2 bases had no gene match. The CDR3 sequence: CASSLGLAGGYEQYF. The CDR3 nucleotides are TGTGCCAGCAGCCTGGGACTAGCGGGAGGGTACGAGCAGTACTTC.

The CDR3 spells CASSSRQGNQPQHF. The CDR3 DNA sequence: TGTGCCAGCAGCTCACGACAGGGCAATCAGCCCCAGCATTTT. The rearrangement links TRBV3-1 (or the pseudogene TRBV3-2) to TRBJ1-5, with a weak D call TRBD1 (6 bases). The V end was cut by 5 bases, the J end by 2 bases, with 10 bases between. Germline CDR1 and CDR2: LGHDT and YNNKEL (reference sequence). This CDR3 region has 14 residues.

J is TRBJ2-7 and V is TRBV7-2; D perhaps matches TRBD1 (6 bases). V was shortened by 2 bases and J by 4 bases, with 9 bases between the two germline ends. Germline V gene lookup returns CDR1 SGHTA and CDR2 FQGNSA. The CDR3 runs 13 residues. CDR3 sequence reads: CASSLRTEYEQYF. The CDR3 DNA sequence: TGTGCCAGCAGCTTACGGACAGAGTACGAGCAGTACTTC.

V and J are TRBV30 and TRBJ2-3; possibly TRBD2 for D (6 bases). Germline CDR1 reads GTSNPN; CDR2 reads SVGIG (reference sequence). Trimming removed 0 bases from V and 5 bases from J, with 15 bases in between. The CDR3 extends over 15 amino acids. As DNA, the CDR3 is TGTGCCTGGAGTGTCGGTCCGGGAGTGGTAGATACGCAGTATTTT. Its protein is CAWSVGPGVVDTQYF.